This TCR beta chain was captured in a study of blood T cell repertoires in COVID-19. At the level of the study: Italy, Spain and the United States were the sources of the convalescent and acute COVID-19 samples.

The CDR3 is 17 residues long. The ends lost 2 bases at V and 5 bases at J; junction bases unmatched: 11. CDR1 SGHDN and CDR2 FVKESK come from the germline V gene. TCRdb's copy holds only in-frame clones and misses some; the assay was immunoSEQ multiplex PCR. The data show 210,000 or so clones, with almost 85% seen just once and around 5.5% held by the top ten. The source of this sequence is a woman aged 70-85 years with active or convalescent COVID-19. The sample was peripheral blood. The chain carries TRBV14 and TRBJ2-3, with 9 bases identical to TRBD1. CDR3 amino acids: CASSQTTGTGLRDTQYF. The CDR3, as DNA: TGTGCCAGCAGCCAAACAACCGGGACAGGGTTGAGAGATACGCAGTATTTT.